The 28 T cell receptor beta chains below come from one sample, sequenced in a study of T cells in Graves' hyperthyroidism and ophthalmopathy. TCR beta CDR3 regions were amplified from RNA transcripts. The TCR CDR3 was amplified in a first-round RT-PCR using the HTBI primer set. TCRdb analysed the multiplex PCR reads with MiXCR anew, one entry per CDR3 protein. The sample contains around 390,000 distinct CDR3 sequences, roughly 15% of which appear only once. Source material: blood. These receptors all come from a woman aged 30 to 39 with Graves' ophthalmopathy.

This clonotype was seen at least ten times. The rearrangement joins TRBV5-1 to TRBJ1-1; D gene uncertain. Trimming removed 4 bases at V and 8 bases at J, with 15 bases between. CDR3 size: 13 residues. Germline CDR1 and CDR2: SGHRS and YFSETQ. As DNA, the CDR3 is TGCGCCAGCAGCCTAATGCCAGCAGAGGAAGCTTTCTTT. Translated: CASSLMPAEEAFF.

The chain carries TRBV24-1 and TRBJ2-1; 9 nucleotides match TRBD1. This CDR3 has 16 residues. V shed 7 bases and J 3 bases; nucleotides not matched to a gene: 9. Germline CDR1 reads KGHDR; CDR2 reads SFDVKD. The CDR3 DNA reads as TGTGCCACCAGGGGGGGTATGGGACAGGGCTACAATGAGCAGTTCTTC. Its translation: CATRGGMGQGYNEQFF.

The J gene is TRBJ2-7, the V gene TRBV24-1, with D tentatively TRBD1 (5 bases). This CDR3 region has 13 residues. The V end was cut by 3 bases, the J end by 7 bases, with 12 bases between. The germline V gene has CDR1 KGHDR and CDR2 SFDVKD. CDR3: CATSDGSGYEQYF. The CDR3 DNA is TGTGCCACCAGTGATGGCTCAGGGTATGAGCAGTACTTC.

For this clonotype: A much larger clone differs from this one at a single base, so this may be a read error. This chain connects TRBV18 to TRBJ2-4, with TRBD1 as a possible D gene (6 bases). This CDR3 comprises 14 residues. V lost 11 bases, J lost 0 bases, and 14 bases lay in between. Germline values: CDR1 KGHSH, CDR2 LQKENI. The CDR3 protein is CAGRQDIAKNIQYF. In DNA form, the CDR3 reads TGTGCCGGCAGACAGGACATAGCCAAAAACATTCAGTACTTC.

At least ten counts were recorded for this clonotype. This chain joins TRBV10-3 and TRBJ1-5; tentative D call: TRBD1 (5 bases). V lost 0 bases and J 6 bases, leaving 9 bases between the germline ends. This CDR3 spans 14 amino acids. Germline values: CDR1 ENHRY, CDR2 SYGVKD. The CDR3 DNA reads TGTGCCATCAGTGAGTCGGCCCAGGGTCAGCCCCAGCATTTT. Translated, it gives CAISESAQGQPQHF.

This clonotype has more than one count but fewer than ten. The chain uses TRBV29-1 and TRBJ2-1; 9 bases are shared with TRBD1. Unmatched junction bases numbered 5, after V lost 3 bases and J lost 8 bases. This CDR3 has 13 residues. Germline CDR1 is SQVTM and CDR2 is ANQGSEA. The CDR3 region has the DNA TGCAGCGTTGAGGACAGGGGATTTCATGAGCAGTTCTTC. It yields the protein CSVEDRGFHEQFF.

V gene TRBV20-1 combines with J gene TRBJ2-3; no firm D call. This CDR3 has 19 residues. Per germline, CDR1 DFQATT and CDR2 SNEGSKA (reference sequence). V gave up 0 bases and J gave up 3 bases, with 25 bases separating them. CDR3 nucleotide sequence: TGCAGTGCTAGAGATCCCTCGCCCCAGCGTATGACCCTGACAGATACGCAGTATTTT. This codes for CSARDPSPQRMTLTDTQYF.

This clonotype occurred many times. The chain employs TRBV20-1 and TRBJ1-3; D remains ambiguous. Per the germline V gene, CDR1 is DFQATT and CDR2 is SNEGSKA (reference sequence). The CDR3 covers 15 residues. Trimming removed 6 bases from V and 3 bases from J, with 18 bases in between. The CDR3 DNA reads as TGCAGTGCAGCCCCTTCTGGCAAACTTGGAAACACCATATATTTT. As protein: CSAAPSGKLGNTIYF.

At least ten counts were recorded for this clonotype. The chain couples TRBV3-1 to TRBJ2-4, with a possible D match to TRBD1 (6 bases). The CDR3 loop spans 13 amino acids. V was pared by 4 bases and J by 5 bases, with 9 bases between. The germline gives CDR1 LGHDT, CDR2 YNNKEL (reference sequence). The CDR3 coding sequence is TGTGCCAGCAGCCCAGGGGACGAAAACATTCAGTACTTC. This gives the protein CASSPGDENIQYF.

This clonotype was detected many times. V is TRBV5-1 and J is TRBJ1-1, with D possibly TRBD1 on 5 matching bases. Germline assignment: CDR1 SGHRS and CDR2 YFSETQ. Trimming removed 7 bases at V and 0 bases at J, with 10 bases between. CDR3 length equals 13 residues. The CDR3, as DNA: TGCGCCAGCTTCCGGGGCTTGAACACTGAAGCTTTCTTT. Its translation: CASFRGLNTEAFF.

In this sample, this clonotype turned up many times. The rearrangement uses TRBV24-1 and TRBJ2-3; TRBD2 is a possible D gene (5 bases). Trimming shortened V by 5 bases and J by 3 bases, and 14 bases separated the two germline ends. Per the germline V gene, CDR1 is KGHDR and CDR2 is SFDVKD. The CDR3 covers 15 residues. The CDR3 bases are TGTGCCACCAGTGTCCCGGGGAGAGGGACAGATACGCAGTATTTT. It encodes CATSVPGRGTDTQYF.

This clonotype was counted at least ten times. CDR3 nucleotide sequence: TGTGCCAGCCAAGTAGGGAGAAAAAAGCACAGCACAGATACGCAGTATTTT. It specifies CASQVGRKKHSTDTQYF. This chain connects TRBV6-1 to TRBJ2-3; maybe TRBD2 (5 bases). From germline, CDR1 is MNHNS and CDR2 SASEGT. The CDR3 loop spans 17 amino acids. Trimming removed 8 bases from V and 0 bases from J, with 21 bases in between.

This clonotype was detected ten times or more. For the CDR3, the DNA is TGTGCCAGCAGCCCCTCCCGGGGGGCTGGATACAATGAGCAGTTCTTC. Protein product: CASSPSRGAGYNEQFF. The genes are TRBV9 and TRBJ2-1, with a tentative D call TRBD2 (7 bases). The CDR3 consists of 16 residues. With 4 bases removed from V and 4 bases from J, the gap between germline ends came to 18 bases. Per germline, CDR1 SGDLS and CDR2 YYNGEE.

This clonotype was observed many times. Relative to the germline gene, one junction end is altered; a read error may explain this. The CDR3 region is CASSPSDRGRGNGQFF. The CDR3 DNA reads as TGTGCCAGCAGCCCATCGGACAGGGGGCGCGGAAATGGGCAGTTCTTC. The chain carries TRBV3-1 and TRBJ2-1, with TRBD1 matching 11 bases. The germline gives CDR1 LGHDT, CDR2 YNNKEL (reference sequence). The CDR3 covers 16 residues.

This clonotype was seen ten or more times. The gene calls are TRBV2 and TRBJ2-5; D might be TRBD2 (6 bases). Germline V gene data show CDR1 as SNHLY and CDR2 as FYNNEI. V lost 3 bases and J 4 bases, leaving 21 bases between the germline ends. CDR3 length: 17 amino acids. The CDR3 loop is CASSEGRRDRESETQYF. In DNA form, the CDR3 reads TGTGCCAGCAGTGAGGGGAGGCGGGACCGAGAGTCAGAGACCCAGTACTTC.

There are many counts of this clonotype. The V and J genes are TRBV6-2 or TRBV6-3 and TRBJ2-2, with D tentatively TRBD1 (6 bases). Trimming shortened V by 8 bases and J by 6 bases, and 13 bases separated the two germline ends. CDR1 and CDR2 from the germline V gene are MNHEY and SVGEGT. The CDR3 consists of 13 residues. CDR3 amino acids: CASQTGNAGELFF. CDR3 DNA: TGTGCCAGCCAGACAGGAAACGCCGGGGAGCTGTTTTTT.

This clonotype has ten or more counts. The V call is TRBV10-2, the J call TRBJ1-2; 9 nucleotides line up with TRBD1. Germline CDR1 and CDR2: WSHSY and SAAADI. This CDR3 spans 19 amino acids. V shed 6 bases, J shed 1 base, and the junction held 18 bases outside the gene matches. CDR3 region: CASSVSIGDRELSNYGYTF. CDR3 DNA: TGCGCCAGCAGCGTATCGATTGGGGACAGGGAACTGAGTAACTATGGCTACACCTTC.

This chain joins TRBV6-1 and TRBJ1-4, with D hard to call. Germline V gene data show CDR1 as MNHNS and CDR2 as SASEGT. The CDR3 loop spans 13 amino acids. V lost 7 bases and J lost 7, with 13 bases in between. DNA for the CDR3: TGTGCCAGCAAGGACGTGGTCAGTGAAAAACTGTTTTTT. It yields the protein CASKDVVSEKLFF.

About this clonotype itself: A much larger clone differs from this one at a single base, so this may be a read error. The V call is TRBV15, the J call TRBJ1-4; D remains unclear. Per the germline V gene, CDR1 is LNHNV and CDR2 is YYDKDF (reference sequence). The CDR3 has 14 residues. The CDR3 DNA reads TGTGCCGCCAGCAGAGATTTAGGAGGTGAAAAACTGTTTTTT. Its protein is CAASRDLGGEKLFF.

This clonotype was detected many times. The V and J genes are TRBV2 and TRBJ1-2; perhaps TRBD1 as D (5 bases). V gave up 2 bases and J gave up 6 bases, with 16 bases separating them. Germline loops: CDR1 SNHLY, CDR2 FYNNEI. The CDR3 length is 15 residues. Here the CDR3 reads CASSESRVETDGYTF. CDR3 coding DNA: TGTGCCAGCAGTGAATCCAGGGTGGAGACCGATGGCTACACCTTC.

As for this clonotype: A read error may be the cause here, since a much bigger clone is one base away. This chain joins TRBV11-3 and TRBJ2-1, with D perhaps TRBD1 (5 bases). V lost 4 bases and J 10 bases, leaving 17 bases between the germline ends. There are 14 residues in the CDR3. CDR1 is SGHNT, CDR2 YENEEA, per germline. The CDR3 sequence: CASSWQTVSKEQFF. DNA for the CDR3: TGTGCCAGCAGCTGGCAGACAGTGAGCAAGGAGCAGTTCTTC.

This rearrangement joins TRBV10-3 to TRBJ1-3; no clear D gene. Per germline, CDR1 ENHRY and CDR2 SYGVKD. This CDR3 is 14 amino acids long. The germline V and J ends were trimmed by 0 bases and 0 bases, with 3 bases remaining between them. CDR3 nucleotide sequence: TGTGCCATCAGTGAGTCACCCTCTGGAAACACCATATATTTT. Protein sequence: CAISESPSGNTIYF.

This clonotype was seen repeatedly, ten times or more. This chain uses TRBV3-1 with TRBJ1-5; D remains unclear. The V gene lost 1 base and the J gene lost 4 bases, with 20 bases spanning the gap. This CDR3 has 18 residues. Germline V gene lookup returns CDR1 LGHDT and CDR2 YNNKEL (reference sequence). DNA for the CDR3: TGTGCCAGCAGCCAAGGTCGCAGCGCTCTTATTTGGAATCAGCCCCAGCATTTT. Amino acid sequence: CASSQGRSALIWNQPQHF.

This clonotype appeared many times. V is TRBV2 and J is TRBJ2-3, with 7 bases fitting TRBD2. The CDR3 runs 15 residues. Germline values: CDR1 SNHLY, CDR2 FYNNEI. Trimming at V came to 3 bases and at J to 1 base, leaving 4 bases not matched to a gene. This CDR3 is CASSEAGVGTDTQYF. The CDR3 DNA reads TGTGCCAGCAGTGAGGCGGGGGTGGGCACAGATACGCAGTATTTT.

In its sample, this clonotype was seen many times. The rearrangement uses TRBV28 and TRBJ2-4; D not resolved. The CDR3 covers 14 residues. The V gene's germline CDR1 is MDHEN and CDR2 SYDVKM. The V end lost 11 bases, the J end lost 4 bases, and 18 bases lay between the germline ends. CDR3 sequence (DNA): TGTGCCTCGAGGCAGACCTTTGGAAAAAACATTCAGTACTTC. Amino acid sequence: CASRQTFGKNIQYF. The full variable domain, completed using reference TRBV28 and TRBJ2-4, is DVKVTQSSRYLVKRTGEKVFLECVQDMDHENMFWYRQDPGLGLRLIYFSYDVKMKEKGDIPEGYSVSREKKERFSLILESASTNQTSMYLCASRQTFGKNIQYFGAGTRLSVL.

This clonotype was counted ten times or more. The V gene is TRBV6-1, the J gene TRBJ1-3; tentatively, D is TRBD1 (6 bases). The germline CDR1 and CDR2 sequences are MNHNS and SASEGT. This CDR3 contains 17 residues. Trimming pared 0 bases from V and 3 bases from J, leaving 15 bases between. The CDR3 DNA reads TGTGCCAGCAGTGAAGCGCTTGGGGGGCGCCGTGGAAACACCATATATTTT. Translation: CASSEALGGRRGNTIYF.

The chain joins TRBV6-5 to TRBJ2-7; TRBD1 matches 7 bases. The J segment lost 5 bases and the V segment lost 0 bases, leaving 10 bases of the junction unmatched. The germline V gene has CDR1 MNHEY and CDR2 SVGAGI. There are 16 residues in the CDR3. CDR3 amino acids: CASSYSNRGVGHEQYF. The CDR3 region has the DNA TGTGCCAGCAGTTACTCGAACAGGGGAGTTGGCCACGAGCAGTACTTC.

The chain combines TRBV10-1 with TRBJ2-1; 8 nucleotides agree with TRBD1. J lost 6 bases, V lost 3 bases, and 10 bases had no gene match. Germline V lookup: CDR1 WNHNN, CDR2 SYGVQD (reference sequence). This CDR3 is built from 16 residues. Here the CDR3 DNA reads TGCGCCAGCAGTGATAGTGGGGGACAGGAGTTCAATGAGCAGTTCTTC. Translated, it gives CASSDSGGQEFNEQFF.